The sequence of this T cell receptor beta chain was determined in a study of Ad26.COV2.S vaccination and SARS-CoV-2 variants. Turning to the study itself: Donor had been placed in the Ad26.COV2.S arm of the COV1001 trial. The study gave Ad26.COV2.S intramuscularly, once or twice 56 days apart. Findings and limits, study-wide: Breadth measured for non-spike TCRs was similar across vaccine and placebo recipients.

This CDR3 is 13 amino acids long. The V gene lost 4 bases and the J gene lost 5 bases, with 9 bases spanning the gap. Per germline, CDR1 MNHEY and CDR2 SMNVEV (reference sequence). About this clone itself: Its specificity is unknown.

The treatment denotes: 19 received Ad26.COV2.S at low or high dose, single or two shots; 5 received placebo; per-sample allocation not given. Sampling was performed 63 days after the first vaccine or placebo injection. Profiling relied on immunoSEQ multiplex PCR, and the TCRdb table lists in-frame clones only, not all of them. The profile shows fewer than 500,000 clones, roughly 88% of them singletons. This sequence joins TRBV27 and TRBJ1-5; D uncertain. Sequenced here: peripheral blood, sampled in a trial of Ad26.COV2.S vaccine versus placebo. The TCR sequence derives from a person aged 18-65 years who received the Ad26.COV2.S COVID-19 vaccine or a placebo. CDR3 sequence: CASSWREDQPQHF. The CDR3 coding sequence is TGTGCCAGCAGTTGGAGGGAGGATCAGCCCCAGCATTTT.